This TCR beta chain was identified in a study of T cell responses to AZD1222 COVID-19 vaccine. Study-wide results and limits: Among spike-specific TCRs, nearly half reportedly target unmutated variant regions. The donor group comprised mostly white British people and more females; the analysis possibly underestimated clonal diversity.

V was cut by 0 bases and J by 2 bases, with 3 bases left in between. Per germline, CDR1 SGHNT and CDR2 YYREEE (reference sequence). The CDR3 covers 12 residues. The data were produced by immunoSEQ multiplex PCR, yet TCRdb's version contains in-frame clones alone and is incomplete. Of some 140,000 clones in the sample, approximately 88% were seen once. The table lists this clone with many counts. Its cognate antigen is unknown. The source was peripheral blood, collected on day 0 of AZD1222 vaccination. The chain joins TRBV5-4 to TRBJ2-7; no clear D gene. The receptor comes from an adult in good health. CDR3 nucleotides: TGTGCCAGCAGCTTGGGGACCTACGAGCAGTACTTC. It is translated as CASSLGTYEQYF. The complete variable domain, with remaining parts taken from reference TRBV5-4 and TRBJ2-7, reads ETGVTQSPTHLIKTRGQQVTLRCSSQSGHNTVSWYQQALGQGPQFIFQYYREEENGRGNFPPRFSGLQFPNYSSELNVNALELDDSALYLCASSLGTYEQYFGPGTRLTVT.